This T cell receptor beta chain was identified in a study of cytomegalovirus exposure and HLA in healthy donors. Study results and limitations: The HLA-A and HLA-B alleles of most subjects were reportedly predicted accurately from TCR beta sequences.

Primers: 60 Vbeta forward and 13 Jbeta reverse. Profiling relied on immunoSEQ multiplex PCR, and the TCRdb table lists in-frame clones only, not all of them. This sample has about 140,000 clones, with 80% found just once. Of note for this clone: Its antigen is unidentified.

Germline V gene lookup returns CDR1 SGHTA and CDR2 FQGNSA. Trimming shortened V by 5 bases and J by 7 bases, and 12 bases separated the two germline ends. CDR3 length equals 13 residues. Material for sequencing was PBMCs. The J gene is TRBJ2-1, the V gene TRBV7-2; D gene unclear. This receptor was taken from a man aged 50 to 60 in good health and CMV-seronegative. The CDR3: CASSRSGGNEQFF. DNA of the CDR3: TGTGCCAGCAGCCGATCGGGTGGGAATGAGCAGTTCTTC.